These 28 T cell receptor beta chains share one sample of origin, sequenced in a study of blood T cell repertoires in COVID-19. Repertoires were generated with immunoSEQ multiplex PCR, while TCRdb's copy carries only in-frame clones and drops some. The data contain a few hundred thousand clones, around 81% of them singletons. Input material: peripheral blood. These receptors were collected from a person between 70 and 80 years old with COVID-19, enrolled during active disease.

The CDR3 loop reads CASSPDLSGGDNEQFF. CDR3 nucleotides: TGTGCCAGCAGCCCGGACCTGAGCGGGGGGGACAATGAGCAGTTCTTC. The chain combines TRBV7-3 with TRBJ2-1; 10 bases line up with TRBD2. Germline V lookup: CDR1 SGHTA, CDR2 FQGTGA. The J segment lost 5 bases and the V segment lost 5 bases, leaving 9 bases of the junction unmatched. This CDR3 contains 16 residues.

The V and J genes are TRBV11-2 and TRBJ2-1; TRBD2 aligns across 8 bases. CDR3 length equals 16 residues. Per the germline V gene, CDR1 is SGHAT and CDR2 is FQNNGV. After removal of 1 base from V and 8 bases from J, the junction contained 10 bases not matched to a gene. CDR3 sequence (DNA): TGTGCCAGCAGCTTAGCCCTACTAGCGGTTGGAGATGAGCAGTTCTTC. Translating it yields CASSLALLAVGDEQFF.

The chain is built from TRBV27 and TRBJ2-7; D unclear. Germline loops: CDR1 MNHEY, CDR2 SMNVEV (reference sequence). V was pared by 8 bases and J by 4 bases, with 15 bases between. The CDR3 covers 13 residues. The CDR3, as DNA: TGTGCCAGCGCCGGGTGGGTTGGTTACGAGCAGTACTTC. Its protein is CASAGWVGYEQYF.

This sequence joins TRBV2 and TRBJ1-4; 9 positions agree with TRBD1. The CDR3 extends over 12 amino acids. V lost 8 bases, J lost 10 bases, and 5 bases stayed unmatched. Germline CDR1 reads SNHLY; CDR2 reads FYNNEI. CDR3: CASGTGIAKLFF. In DNA form, the CDR3 reads TGTGCCAGCGGGACAGGGATCGCAAAACTGTTTTTT.

Turning to this clone: The same CDR3 is also encoded by other DNA sequences in this sample. The rearrangement links TRBV7-9 to TRBJ2-5; tentative D call: TRBD1 (6 bases). The CDR3 is 15 residues long. Trimming took off 3 bases at V and 1 base at J, with 12 bases between the two ends. Germline-derived CDR1 and CDR2 are SEHNR and FQNEAQ (reference sequence). The CDR3 protein is CASSLRQGRQETQYF. DNA of the CDR3: TGTGCCAGCAGCTTGCGGCAGGGGCGCCAAGAGACCCAGTACTTC. The full variable domain, rest sourced from reference TRBV7-9 and TRBJ2-5, is DTGVSQNPRHKITKRGQNVTFRCDPISEHNRLYWYRQTLGQGPEFLTYFQNEAQLEKSRLLSDRFSAERPKGSFSTLEIQRTEQGDSAMYLCASSLRQGRQETQYFGPGTRLLVL.

This chain links TRBV9 with TRBJ1-3; 7 nucleotides align to TRBD1. CDR1 and CDR2 (germline): SGDLS, YYNGEE. V lost 1 base, J lost 0 bases, and 4 bases stayed unmatched. The CDR3 spans 16 residues. The CDR3 loop reads CASSVRDSFSGNTIYF. The DNA of the CDR3 is TGTGCCAGCAGCGTACGGGACAGCTTCTCTGGAAACACCATATATTTT.

Only one count was recorded for this clone. The genes are TRBV30 and TRBJ2-5; TRBD2 might be the D (5 bases). The CDR3 length is 12 residues. Germline assignment: CDR1 GTSNPN and CDR2 SVGIG (reference sequence). V was trimmed by 0 bases and J by 3 bases, leaving 5 bases between them. The CDR3 spells CAWSVTKETQYF. The CDR3 nucleotides read TGTGCCTGGAGTGTGACTAAAGAGACCCAGTACTTC.

The J gene is TRBJ2-4, the V gene TRBV3-1 (or the pseudogene TRBV3-2); 7 bases agree with TRBD1. The germline gives CDR1 LGHDT, CDR2 YNNKEL (reference sequence). V lost 3 bases to trimming and J lost 1 base; unmatched junction nucleotides: 3. The CDR3 contains 15 residues. The CDR3 loop reads CASSHRGLAKNIQYF. The CDR3 nucleotides are TGTGCCAGCAGCCATAGGGGGCTCGCCAAAAACATTCAGTACTTC.

The DNA for the CDR3 is TGCGCCAGCAGCTTGAGAGGTTTAGGAGATAATTCACCCCTCCACTTT. This gives the protein CASSLRGLGDNSPLHF. The V call is TRBV5-1, the J call TRBJ1-6; D unclear. The CDR3 consists of 16 residues. The germline V gene encodes CDR1 SGHRS and CDR2 YFSETQ. V lost 1 base to trimming and J lost 5 bases, with 13 bases between them.

The chain uses TRBV7-2 and TRBJ2-3; possible D gene TRBD2, 6 bases. Germline values: CDR1 SGHTA, CDR2 FQGNSA. The CDR3 loop spans 14 amino acids. The ends were cut back, 5 bases at V and 15 bases at J, with 24 bases in the middle. The CDR3: CASSPGGAGSRAYF. The DNA for the CDR3 is TGTGCCAGCAGCCCAGGAGGAGCGGGCTCCCGGGCTTATTTT.

J is TRBJ1-4 and V is TRBV19; no clear D gene. The CDR3 is 15 amino acids. Germline V gives CDR1 LNHDA, CDR2 SQIVND (reference sequence). V was cut by 3 bases and J by 5 bases, with 13 bases left in between. The DNA of the CDR3 is TGTGCCAGTAGTATGCCCGGCACAGCCAATGAAAAACTGTTTTTT. It is translated as CASSMPGTANEKLFF.

The chain combines TRBV6-5 with TRBJ2-3; 9 bases align to TRBD1. In germline, CDR1 is MNHEY, CDR2 SVGAGI. There are 14 residues in the CDR3. Germline trimming cut 6 bases from V and 4 bases from J; bases unmatched to any gene: 5. CDR3 loop: CASRSQGAADTQYF. CDR3 nucleotide sequence: TGTGCCAGCAGATCACAGGGGGCCGCAGATACGCAGTATTTT.

The rearrangement links TRBV6-5 to TRBJ1-2, with 7 bases identical to TRBD1. With 5 bases clipped from V and 4 bases from J, the junction kept 4 bases outside the gene matches. The CDR3 has 13 amino acids. CDR1 and CDR2 (germline): MNHEY, SVGAGI. The CDR3 here is CASSTGAPYGYTF. DNA for the CDR3: TGTGCCAGCAGTACAGGGGCTCCCTATGGCTACACCTTC.

The chain uses TRBV6-5 and TRBJ2-7; D is ambiguous. Trimming left V 8 bases short and J 2 bases short, with 13 bases between. This CDR3 comprises 13 residues. Germline V gene data show CDR1 as MNHEY and CDR2 as SVGAGI. CDR3 region: CASQGDSTYEQYF. The DNA for the CDR3 is TGTGCCAGCCAAGGAGACTCTACCTACGAGCAGTACTTC.

This chain connects TRBV28 to TRBJ1-1; D gene uncertain. The CDR3 has 14 residues. From germline, CDR1 is MDHEN and CDR2 SYDVKM. The V end was cut by 8 bases, the J end by 1 base, with 14 bases between. CDR3 sequence (DNA): TGTGCCAGCTCAACCAGGCCCAGGAACACTGAAGCTTTCTTT. Translating it yields CASSTRPRNTEAFF.

The CDR3 DNA reads as TGCAGTGCTAGTTTGGGACTAGAGTACAATGAGCAGTTCTTC. Residues: CSASLGLEYNEQFF. V and J are TRBV20-1 and TRBJ2-1; 8 bases line up with TRBD2. This CDR3 contains 14 residues. Germline-derived CDR1 and CDR2 are DFQATT and SNEGSKA (reference sequence). V was pared by 3 bases and J by 4 bases, with 5 bases of the junction left unmatched.

The chain recombines TRBV3-1 (or the pseudogene TRBV3-2) with TRBJ2-3; 12 bases align to TRBD2. This CDR3 spans 16 amino acids. V lost 2 bases and J lost 2; bases outside the gene matches: 2. CDR1 and CDR2 (germline): LGHDT, YNNKEL (reference sequence). The CDR3 DNA reads TGTGCCAGCAGCCAACTAGCGGGGGGGAACACAGATACGCAGTATTTT. This sequence encodes CASSQLAGGNTDTQYF.

The CDR3 DNA reads as TGTGCCAGCAGTCTACAGAATGGGGGCTACACCTTC. Its protein is CASSLQNGGYTF. This chain connects TRBV12-3 or TRBV12-4 to TRBJ1-2; D is undetermined. Trimming took 5 bases from V and 8 from J, leaving 12 bases between them. The CDR3 has 12 amino acids.

The chain couples TRBV28 to TRBJ2-7, with 8 bases identical to TRBD2. The length of the CDR3 is 16 residues. The J segment lost 4 bases and the V segment lost 11 bases, leaving 19 bases of the junction unmatched. Germline V gene sequence: CDR1 MDHEN, CDR2 SYDVKM. For the CDR3, the DNA is TGTGCCCGCCGTTTTGGGGGCGGGGGGCTTGTTTACGAGCAGTACTTC. It encodes CARRFGGGGLVYEQYF.

The chain combines TRBV6-6 with TRBJ2-2; 7 nucleotides line up with TRBD1. V was clipped by 5 bases and J by 3 bases; unmatched bases: 9. Looked up from germline, CDR1 is MNHNY and CDR2 is SVGAGI (reference sequence). The CDR3 contains 16 residues. In DNA form, the CDR3 reads TGTGCCAGCAGTGGCCGGGACAGAGGGTACACCGGGGAGCTGTTTTTT. Encoded protein: CASSGRDRGYTGELFF.

This chain uses TRBV5-6 with TRBJ1-2; maybe TRBD1 (6 bases). The CDR3 is 14 amino acids. Trimming took off 4 bases at V and 2 bases at J, with 12 bases between the two ends. Germline CDR1 and CDR2: SGHDT and YYEEEE. The CDR3 loop reads CASSHRVSNYGYTF. CDR3 in DNA: TGTGCCAGCAGCCACAGGGTATCCAACTATGGCTACACCTTC.

The chain combines TRBV12-3 or TRBV12-4 with TRBJ2-1; perhaps TRBD1 as D (5 bases). The V end was cut by 3 bases, the J end by 8 bases, with 8 bases between. The CDR3 length is 12 residues. CDR3 bases: TGTGCCAGCAGTTTGTGGGGCTATGAGCAGTTCTTC. As protein: CASSLWGYEQFF.

The chain combines TRBV30 with TRBJ1-1; no clear D gene. CDR3 length equals 14 residues. Deletions cut 2 bases from V and 0 bases from J, with 10 bases between. Germline CDR1 GTSNPN, CDR2 SVGIG (reference sequence). CDR3 region: CAWSRGKMNTEAFF. The CDR3 DNA is TGTGCCTGGAGTAGAGGGAAGATGAACACTGAAGCTTTCTTT.

V gene TRBV7-9 combines with J gene TRBJ1-2; 8 bases align to TRBD1. J was trimmed by 6 bases and V by 4 bases; bases with no gene match: 10. The CDR3 covers 15 residues. Germline assignment: CDR1 SEHNR and CDR2 FQNEAQ (reference sequence). The CDR3 DNA reads TGTGCCAGCAGCTCGGGGACAGGACGAGTGGATGGCTACACCTTC. Residues: CASSSGTGRVDGYTF. Based on the CDR3 plus reference TRBV7-9 and TRBJ1-2, the full variable domain is DTGVSQNPRHKITKRGQNVTFRCDPISEHNRLYWYRQTLGQGPEFLTYFQNEAQLEKSRLLSDRFSAERPKGSFSTLEIQRTEQGDSAMYLCASSSGTGRVDGYTFGSGTRLTVV.

The V and J genes are TRBV7-3 and TRBJ1-2; weak D call: TRBD1 (5 bases). This CDR3 is built from 15 residues. The ends were cut back, 1 base at V and 0 bases at J, with 9 bases in the middle. CDR1 is SGHTA and CDR2 is FQGTGA in the germline V gene. The CDR3 nucleotides are TGTGCCAGCAGCTTAATCGGAGGGGCTAACTATGGCTACACCTTC. This encodes CASSLIGGANYGYTF. The full variable domain, its missing parts supplied by reference TRBV7-3 and TRBJ1-2, is GAGVSQTPSNKVTEKGKYVELRCDPISGHTALYWYRQSLGQGPEFLIYFQGTGAADDSGLPNDRFFAVRPEGSVSTLKIQRTERGDSAVYLCASSLIGGANYGYTFGSGTRLTVV.

The chain couples TRBV10-3 to TRBJ1-5, with 7 bases lining up with TRBD1. Germline V lookup: CDR1 ENHRY, CDR2 SYGVKD. The V gene end was trimmed by 6 bases and the J gene end by 5 bases; junction bases not matched to a gene: 4. The CDR3 covers 13 residues. This CDR3 is CAIRDRSDQPQHF. As DNA, the CDR3 is TGTGCCATCAGGGACAGGTCCGATCAGCCCCAGCATTTT.

The V gene is TRBV10-3, the J gene TRBJ1-2; 8 nucleotides match TRBD1. This CDR3 has 16 residues. Germline V gene lookup returns CDR1 ENHRY and CDR2 SYGVKD. The J segment lost 3 bases and the V segment lost 5 bases, leaving 11 bases of the junction unmatched. The CDR3 coding sequence is TGTGCCATCAGTCGGACAGGGAACATTTCTCACTATGGCTACACCTTC. Its protein product is CAISRTGNISHYGYTF.

V and J are TRBV19 and TRBJ2-7; D might be TRBD1 (6 bases). V shed 7 bases and J shed 2 bases, with 9 bases lying between them. Germline-derived CDR1 and CDR2 are LNHDA and SQIVND (reference sequence). The CDR3 contains 12 residues. The CDR3 sequence is CASKGVAYEQYF. The DNA for the CDR3 is TGTGCCAGTAAGGGGGTCGCCTACGAGCAGTACTTC. Complete variable domain (other parts from reference TRBV19 and TRBJ2-7): DGGITQSPKYLFRKEGQNVTLSCEQNLNHDAMYWYRQDPGQGLRLIYYSQIVNDFQKGDIAEGYSVSREKKESFPLTVTSAQKNPTAFYLCASKGVAYEQYFGPGTRLTVT.